The 22 T cell receptor beta chains in this list originate from one sample, sequenced in a study of T cells in Graves' hyperthyroidism and ophthalmopathy. It was RNA transcripts that yielded the amplified TCR beta CDR3 regions. The TCR CDR3 first-round RT-PCR relied on the HTBI primer set. TCRdb fed the multiplex PCR reads into MiXCR, producing one record per CDR3 protein. The sample includes some 620,000 distinct CDR3 sequences, roughly 17% seen only once; the top ten take 3% to 4.5%. The sample taken for sequencing was blood. All receptors derive from a woman aged 25 to 39 with Graves' hyperthyroidism.

The chain has TRBV4-1 and TRBJ1-4, with D perhaps TRBD1 (5 bases). V gave up 4 bases and J gave up 7 bases, with 16 bases separating them. Germline assignment: CDR1 MGHRA and CDR2 YSYEKL. CDR3 length: 15 amino acids. The CDR3 bases are TGCGCCAGCAGCCCTGCGGGGGATGTGCTTGAAAAACTGTTTTTT. Residues: CASSPAGDVLEKLFF.

About this clonotype: Germline and junction disagree at one end, which may indicate a read error. The chain recombines TRBV20-1 with TRBJ2-2, with TRBD1 identical over 10 bases. Looked up from germline, CDR1 is DFQATT and CDR2 is SNEGSKA (reference sequence). The CDR3 is 14 residues long. The CDR3 nucleotides read TGCAGTGCTAGACCGGACAGGGGGGTCGGGGAGCTGTCTTTT. This gives the protein CSARPDRGVGELSF.

This clonotype was detected many times. This sequence joins TRBV7-2 and TRBJ2-4; no clear D. The V gene's germline CDR1 is SGHTA and CDR2 FQGNSA. The CDR3 spans 16 residues. V shed 2 bases and J shed 3 bases, with 14 bases lying between them. This CDR3 reads CASSLSSGEGKNIQYF. The CDR3 nucleotides are TGTGCCAGCAGCTTATCGTCTGGAGAAGGCAAAAACATTCAGTACTTC.

This clonotype was recorded many times. The V and J genes are TRBV12-3 or TRBV12-4 and TRBJ1-1, with D possibly being TRBD1 (5 bases). The V end was cut by 2 bases, the J end by 3 bases, with 7 bases between. The CDR3 runs to 13 residues. CDR3 nucleotide sequence: TGTGCCAGCAGTTTAACGGGGGACACTGAAGCTTTCTTT. Protein product: CASSLTGDTEAFF.

The rearrangement joins TRBV9 to TRBJ2-5, with 12 bases that match TRBD1. Germline CDR1 SGDLS, CDR2 YYNGEE. The CDR3 consists of 18 residues. The trim removed 0 bases at V and 4 bases at J, leaving 10 bases unmatched. Here the CDR3 reads CASSVGVGRGQGAETQYF. CDR3 coding DNA: TGTGCCAGCAGCGTAGGGGTCGGTCGGGGACAGGGGGCAGAGACCCAGTACTTC. The variable domain in full, completed from reference TRBV9 and TRBJ2-5, reads DSGVTQTPKHLITATGQRVTLRCSPRSGDLSVYWYQQSLDQGLQFLIQYYNGEERAKGNILERFSAQQFPDLHSELNLSSLELGDSALYFCASSVGVGRGQGAETQYFGPGTRLLVL.

This clonotype was observed a few times. The CDR3 region is CATLIGGLSNQPQHF. The CDR3 region has the DNA TGTGCCACCCTTATCGGGGGGCTAAGCAATCAGCCCCAGCATTTT. This chain joins TRBV6-1 and TRBJ1-5; the D gene is possibly TRBD1 (6 bases). CDR3 length: 15 residues. The V gene's germline CDR1 is MNHNS and CDR2 SASEGT. V dropped 10 bases and J dropped 1 base, with 17 bases sitting between them.

This clonotype was seen repeatedly, ten times or more. The chain recombines TRBV27 with TRBJ2-3, with 10 bases fitting TRBD1. This CDR3 has 17 amino acids. CDR1 and CDR2 (germline): MNHEY, SMNVEV (reference sequence). J was trimmed by 6 bases and V by 2 bases; bases with no gene match: 11. As DNA, the CDR3 is TGTGCCAGCAGTTTACTCCCTTCGGGACAGGGGCATGATACGCAGTATTTT. Its protein product is CASSLLPSGQGHDTQYF.

This clonotype has at least ten counts. This sequence joins TRBV27 and TRBJ2-6; possibly TRBD1 for D (6 bases). Trimming stripped 5 bases from V and 5 bases from J, with 16 bases between. Germline-derived CDR1 and CDR2 are MNHEY and SMNVEV (reference sequence). CDR3 length: 16 residues. CDR3 protein: CASSLLTGRWANVLTF. CDR3 nucleotides: TGTGCCAGCAGTCTCCTCACAGGGAGATGGGCCAACGTCCTGACTTTC. Full variable domain (outside the CDR3, taken from reference TRBV27 and TRBJ2-6): EAQVTQNPRYLITVTGKKLTVTCSQNMNHEYMSWYRQDPGLGLRQIYYSMNVEVTDKGDVPEGYKVSRKEKRNFPLILESPSPNQTSLYFCASSLLTGRWANVLTFGAGSRLTVL.

V is TRBV10-1 and J is TRBJ2-5; tentatively, D is TRBD1 or TRBD2 (7 bases each). CDR1 and CDR2 from the germline V gene are WNHNN and SYGVQD (reference sequence). Trimming took 4 bases from V and 3 from J, leaving 18 bases between them. This CDR3 contains 16 residues. The CDR3 reads CASSGDRDSGEETQYF. The DNA of the CDR3 is TGCGCCAGCAGTGGAGACCGGGACAGCGGGGAAGAGACCCAGTACTTC.

The J gene is TRBJ2-3, the V gene TRBV5-6; 7 bases agree with TRBD1. Germline values: CDR1 SGHDT, CDR2 YYEEEE. The CDR3 contains 14 residues. J lost 5 bases, V lost 6 bases, and 9 bases had no gene match. The CDR3 loop reads CASNRQGSQDTQYF. DNA of the CDR3: TGTGCCAGCAACCGACAGGGTAGCCAAGATACGCAGTATTTT.

This clonotype was found many times. V usage is TRBV9 and J usage is TRBJ1-2, with D possibly TRBD1 on 6 matching bases. Germline CDR1 reads SGDLS; CDR2 reads YYNGEE. The V gene lost 0 bases and the J gene lost 3 bases, with 12 bases spanning the gap. The length of the CDR3 is 15 residues. Here the CDR3 reads CASSVGRQGYYGYTF. CDR3 DNA sequence: TGTGCCAGCAGCGTAGGTCGGCAGGGGTACTATGGCTACACCTTC.

DNA of the CDR3: TGTGCCAGTAGTATTAGCATGGAGTCCTACGAGCAGTACTTC. Its protein product is CASSISMESYEQYF. J is TRBJ2-7 and V is TRBV19; D unclear. Trimming left V 3 bases short and J 1 base short, with 10 bases between. CDR3 length: 14 amino acids. Germline V gene sequence: CDR1 LNHDA, CDR2 SQIVND (reference sequence).

The rearrangement uses TRBV2 and TRBJ2-5; 13 nucleotides line up with TRBD2. The J segment lost 4 bases and the V segment lost 2 bases, leaving 4 bases of the junction unmatched. Germline CDR1 reads SNHLY; CDR2 reads FYNNEI. The CDR3 contains 16 residues. The CDR3 is CASSEPTSGRLETQYF. DNA of the CDR3: TGTGCCAGCAGTGAACCGACTAGCGGGAGGTTAGAGACCCAGTACTTC.

CDR3 bases: TGTGCCAGCTCTCTCACTTCTACCCTAGCGGAGGTGGGAGAGACCCAGTACTTC. Its translation: CASSLTSTLAEVGETQYF. V is TRBV18 and J is TRBJ2-5; 7 bases map to TRBD2. From germline, CDR1 is KGHSH and CDR2 LQKENI. The trim removed 6 bases at V and 4 bases at J, leaving 20 bases unmatched. The length of the CDR3 is 18 residues.

This clonotype has only a few counts. The rearrangement uses TRBV6-2 or TRBV6-3 and TRBJ2-1; 9 bases align to TRBD1. Germline V lookup: CDR1 MNHEY, CDR2 SVGEGT. The CDR3 runs to 15 residues. V lost 7 bases to trimming and J lost 12 bases; unmatched junction nucleotides: 16. The CDR3, as DNA: TGTGCCAGCACCCAGACAGGGGGGTTTTCAGAAGGGCAGTTCTTC. It specifies CASTQTGGFSEGQFF.

This clonotype was picked up many times. CDR3 in amino acids: CASSSVTPGDTQYF. CDR3 DNA sequence: TGTGCCAGCAGCTCCGTCACTCCCGGGGATACGCAGTATTTT. The genes are TRBV12-3 or TRBV12-4 and TRBJ2-3; D gene uncertain. V lost 6 bases and J 6 bases, leaving 16 bases between the germline ends. This CDR3 contains 14 residues.

This clonotype was seen many times. V is TRBV28 and J is TRBJ2-4; TRBD2 might be the D (5 bases). Trimming shortened V by 5 bases and J by 4 bases, and 12 bases separated the two germline ends. Per germline, CDR1 MDHEN and CDR2 SYDVKM. This CDR3 spans 14 amino acids. Written as DNA, the CDR3 is TGTGCCAGCAGTACCCGGAGAGGGAAAAACATTCAGTACTTC. Residues: CASSTRRGKNIQYF.

This clonotype came up many times. J is TRBJ2-1 and V is TRBV6-2 or TRBV6-3; no reliable D call. From germline, CDR1 is MNHEY and CDR2 SVGEGT. V was trimmed by 0 bases and J by 7 bases, leaving 10 bases between them. This CDR3 has 14 amino acids. Here the CDR3 DNA reads TGTGCCAGCAGTTACTCAGGGCGTCTGAATGAGCAGTTCTTC. Residues: CASSYSGRLNEQFF.

This clonotype has ten or more counts. The rearrangement links TRBV6-2 or TRBV6-3 to TRBJ2-3, with D possibly matching TRBD2 (5 bases). Germline V gene data show CDR1 as MNHEY and CDR2 as SVGEGT. This CDR3 has 15 residues. V was cut by 3 bases and J by 3 bases, with 13 bases left in between. The CDR3 region has the DNA TGTGCCAGCAGTTATTTGCGGAGGCTGACAGATACGCAGTATTTT. The encoded protein is CASSYLRRLTDTQYF.

This clonotype was detected many times. This chain uses TRBV28 with TRBJ2-7; 7 bases fit TRBD1. The CDR3 covers 16 residues. J was trimmed by 3 bases and V by 1 base; bases with no gene match: 9. Germline V gene lookup returns CDR1 MDHEN and CDR2 SYDVKM. CDR3 in amino acids: CASSLSSPGQYYEQYF. Here the CDR3 DNA reads TGTGCCAGCAGTTTATCGAGTCCGGGACAGTACTACGAGCAGTACTTC.

This clonotype was counted a few times. The rearrangement links TRBV2 to TRBJ1-4, with 9 bases matching TRBD1. This CDR3 is 16 amino acids long. Germline V gene lookup returns CDR1 SNHLY and CDR2 FYNNEI. V lost 6 bases to trimming and J lost 2 bases; unmatched junction nucleotides: 7. This CDR3 is CASSVGQGGTNEKLFF. Written as DNA, the CDR3 is TGTGCCAGCAGCGTGGGACAGGGAGGGACTAATGAAAAACTGTTTTTT.

The chain uses TRBV20-1 and TRBJ2-2; 9 nucleotides match TRBD2. This CDR3 spans 15 amino acids. The V gene's germline CDR1 is DFQATT and CDR2 SNEGSKA (reference sequence). Trimming at V came to 0 bases and at J to 5 bases, leaving 4 bases not matched to a gene. The CDR3 here is CSARDATSGTGELFF. In nucleotides, the CDR3 is TGCAGTGCTAGAGATGCCACTAGCGGGACCGGGGAGCTGTTTTTT.